The 19 T cell receptor beta chains below all came from one sample that was sequenced in a study of blood T cell repertoires in COVID-19. Method: immunoSEQ multiplex PCR; TCRdb's copy keeps in-frame clones and lacks some. The table lists about 98,000 clones, less than 85% of them singletons, with approximately 11% in the top ten. The sequencing sample was made of peripheral blood. These receptors were collected from a man in his sixties or seventies with active or convalescent COVID-19.

CDR3 nucleotides: TGTGCCAGCAGACAAACAGGACGTTGGGGGGAAGCTAACTATGGCTACACCTTC. This gives the protein CASRQTGRWGEANYGYTF. J is TRBJ1-2 and V is TRBV7-8, with TRBD1 as a possible D gene (5 bases). Germline V gives CDR1 SGHVS, CDR2 FQNEAQ. Deletions cut 6 bases from V and 0 bases from J, with 23 bases between. The CDR3 has 18 residues.

The V and J genes are TRBV6-1 and TRBJ2-3; D uncertain. Germline-derived CDR1 and CDR2 are MNHNS and SASEGT. This CDR3 is 15 amino acids long. Trimming pared 0 bases from V and 4 bases from J, leaving 11 bases between. The CDR3 sequence is CASSEALVSPDTQYF. DNA for the CDR3: TGTGCCAGCAGTGAAGCGCTGGTTAGCCCAGATACGCAGTATTTT.

The chain uses TRBV29-1 and TRBJ2-2, with 7 positions matching TRBD1. This CDR3 has 15 residues. Germline V gives CDR1 SQVTM, CDR2 ANQGSEA. Germline trimming cut 5 bases from V and 0 bases from J; bases unmatched to any gene: 6. The CDR3 loop is CSVQGDRSNTGELFF. The CDR3 region has the DNA TGCAGCGTTCAAGGGGACAGATCGAACACCGGGGAGCTGTTTTTT.

The rearrangement joins TRBV19 to TRBJ2-1; D gene uncertain. This CDR3 contains 17 residues. V was trimmed by 5 bases and J by 5 bases, leaving 22 bases between them. CDR1 is LNHDA, CDR2 SQIVND, per germline (reference sequence). DNA of the CDR3: TGTGCCAGTAGTCCCCTTCCTCGGTCTAAATTCAACAATGAGCAGTTCTTC. Its protein is CASSPLPRSKFNNEQFF.

The V call is TRBV7-3, the J call TRBJ2-1, with 7 positions matching TRBD1. Germline CDR1 SGHTA, CDR2 FQGTGA. The CDR3 contains 16 residues. V was pared by 5 bases and J by 1 base, with 8 bases of the junction left unmatched. CDR3 sequence (DNA): TGTGCCAGCAGCCCCCGGACAGGAATGTCCTACAATGAGCAGTTCTTC. This translates into CASSPRTGMSYNEQFF.

This clone was seen only once. The chain links TRBV9 to TRBJ2-1; maybe TRBD2 (5 bases). Germline V gene data show CDR1 as SGDLS and CDR2 as YYNGEE. CDR3 length: 14 residues. Trimming removed 4 bases from V and 7 bases from J, with 15 bases in between. DNA for the CDR3: TGTGCCAGCAGCCTAGGACTGAATCGTAATGAGCAGTTCTTC. Protein sequence: CASSLGLNRNEQFF.

This chain uses TRBV6-5 with TRBJ2-3; possible D gene TRBD2, 6 bases. The V end lost 6 bases, the J end lost 1 base, and 14 bases lay between the germline ends. The CDR3 has 15 residues. Germline CDR1 MNHEY, CDR2 SVGAGI. The CDR3 bases are TGTGCCAGCAGCCTACGGGACTTCCGCACAGATACGCAGTATTTT. Translating gives CASSLRDFRTDTQYF.

The chain combines TRBV10-2 with TRBJ2-4, with D perhaps TRBD2 (6 bases). This CDR3 region has 15 residues. V dropped 5 bases and J dropped 3 bases, with 14 bases sitting between them. Germline V gives CDR1 WSHSY, CDR2 SAAADI. Here the CDR3 DNA reads TGCGCCAGCAGTAACAAGGTGGGGGGCAAAAACATTCAGTACTTC. Amino acids: CASSNKVGGKNIQYF.

The rearrangement uses TRBV28 and TRBJ1-4, with 8 bases fitting TRBD1. After removal of 7 bases from V and 5 bases from J, the junction contained 6 bases not matched to a gene. This CDR3 is built from 14 residues. Germline V gene data show CDR1 as MDHEN and CDR2 as SYDVKM. CDR3 DNA sequence: TGTGCCAGCATCTACTCAGGGGGCAATGAAAAACTGTTTTTT. Translation gives CASIYSGGNEKLFF.

This clone is medium-sized (0.01 to 0.1%) in the sample. The chain uses TRBV7-9 and TRBJ2-5, with 7 bases that match TRBD1. CDR1 SEHNR and CDR2 FQNEAQ come from the germline V gene (reference sequence). CDR3 length: 14 residues. After removal of 5 bases from V and 2 bases from J, the junction contained 5 bases not matched to a gene. CDR3: CASSRDREQETQYF. The CDR3 bases are TGTGCCAGCAGCCGTGACAGGGAGCAAGAGACCCAGTACTTC. The variable domain in full, with the rest retrieved from reference TRBV7-9 and TRBJ2-5, is DTGVSQNPRHKITKRGQNVTFRCDPISEHNRLYWYRQTLGQGPEFLTYFQNEAQLEKSRLLSDRFSAERPKGSFSTLEIQRTEQGDSAMYLCASSRDREQETQYFGPGTRLLVL.

Only one count was recorded for this clone. The CDR3 protein is CASSPPGVGEQYF. In nucleotides, the CDR3 is TGTGCCAGCAGCCCTCCCGGGGTGGGCGAGCAGTACTTC. The chain carries TRBV7-9 and TRBJ2-7, with D possibly TRBD2 on 5 matching bases. This CDR3 has 13 residues. Looked up from germline, CDR1 is SEHNR and CDR2 is FQNEAQ (reference sequence). V lost 5 bases to trimming and J lost 6 bases, with 14 bases between them.

The chain carries TRBV7-9 and TRBJ1-1, with a possible D match to TRBD1 (6 bases). V was clipped by 8 bases and J by 2 bases, with 15 bases between them. CDR1 and CDR2 from the germline V gene are SEHNR and FQNEAQ (reference sequence). The CDR3 is 14 residues long. CDR3 bases: TGTGCCAGCGGTATAAAGGGGGACAACACTGAAGCTTTCTTT. It encodes CASGIKGDNTEAFF.

This clone was detected once. The rearrangement uses TRBV10-2 and TRBJ2-7; no definite D call. Trimming took 2 bases from V and 2 from J, leaving 10 bases between them. Germline CDR1 is WSHSY and CDR2 is SAAADI. This CDR3 is 14 amino acids long. CDR3 sequence: CASSETGLAYEQYF. The CDR3 coding sequence is TGCGCCAGCAGTGAGACTGGTTTGGCCTACGAGCAGTACTTC.

J is TRBJ2-1 and V is TRBV7-9; 9 bases agree with TRBD2. The V gene end was trimmed by 2 bases and the J gene end by 7 bases; junction bases not matched to a gene: 3. This CDR3 contains 14 residues. Germline V gene sequence: CDR1 SEHNR, CDR2 FQNEAQ (reference sequence). CDR3 region: CASSLRAGGNEQFF. CDR3 nucleotide sequence: TGTGCCAGCAGCTTACGAGCGGGGGGTAATGAGCAGTTCTTC.

CDR3 nucleotides: TGTGCCAGCAGCCAAGGATCAGGGGGTGAGACCCAGTACTTC. Encoded protein: CASSQGSGGETQYF. The genes are TRBV3-1 (or the pseudogene TRBV3-2) and TRBJ2-5, with 7 bases matching TRBD1. This CDR3 spans 14 amino acids. With V trimmed by 1 base and J by 5 bases, 4 bases remained unmatched. Germline lookup yields CDR1 LGHDT and CDR2 YNNKEL (reference sequence).

V and J are TRBV10-3 and TRBJ2-2, with 8 bases matching TRBD1. The germline gives CDR1 ENHRY, CDR2 SYGVKD. V shed 3 bases, J shed 4 bases, and the junction held 7 bases outside the gene matches. The CDR3 is 16 amino acids. The CDR3 region is CAISDYTGGVTGELFF. CDR3 coding DNA: TGTGCCATCAGTGATTATACAGGGGGTGTCACCGGGGAGCTGTTTTTT.

This chain uses TRBV28 with TRBJ1-1, with D perhaps matching TRBD1 (6 bases). Per the germline V gene, CDR1 is MDHEN and CDR2 is SYDVKM. This CDR3 is built from 13 residues. V was shortened by 7 bases and J by 5 bases, with 14 bases between the two germline ends. Here the CDR3 reads CASKMGARTEAFF. The DNA for the CDR3 is TGTGCCAGCAAGATGGGGGCGCGGACTGAAGCTTTCTTT.

This clone has a handful of counts. The genes are TRBV11-1 and TRBJ2-7; the match to TRBD1 covers 8 bases. CDR1 is SGHAT and CDR2 is FQDESV in the germline V gene (reference sequence). The CDR3 is made up of 15 amino acids. The V gene end was trimmed by 4 bases and the J gene end by 0 bases; junction bases not matched to a gene: 5. The CDR3 DNA is TGTGCCAGCAGCTCCCGACAGGGGAGCTCCTACGAGCAGTACTTC. Protein: CASSSRQGSSYEQYF.

This chain links TRBV7-3 with TRBJ2-7, with no clear D. Trimming left V 1 base short and J 3 bases short, with 7 bases between. This CDR3 spans 13 amino acids. CDR1 and CDR2 (germline): SGHTA, FQGTGA. The CDR3 is CASSLMSDYEQYF. The CDR3 DNA sequence: TGTGCCAGCAGCTTAATGTCAGACTACGAGCAGTACTTC.